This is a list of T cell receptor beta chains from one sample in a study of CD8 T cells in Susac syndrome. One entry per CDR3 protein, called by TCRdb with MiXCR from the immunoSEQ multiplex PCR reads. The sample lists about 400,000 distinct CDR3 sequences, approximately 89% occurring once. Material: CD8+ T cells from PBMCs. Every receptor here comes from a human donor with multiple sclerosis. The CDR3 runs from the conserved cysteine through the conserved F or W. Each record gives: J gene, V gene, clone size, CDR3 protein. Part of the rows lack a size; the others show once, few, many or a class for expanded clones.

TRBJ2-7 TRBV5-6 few CASSSDIYEQYF
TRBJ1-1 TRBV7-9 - CASSYLDRGLDTEAFF
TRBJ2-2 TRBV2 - CASSEGQGVTGELFF
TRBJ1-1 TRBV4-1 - CASSQDDRGSEAFF
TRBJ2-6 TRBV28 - CASSLDSSGANVLTF
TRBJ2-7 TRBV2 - CAILLAGDYEQYF
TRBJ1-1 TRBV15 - CATSQIDTEAFF
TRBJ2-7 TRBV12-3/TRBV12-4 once CASSFGAVGGNLVGYEQYF
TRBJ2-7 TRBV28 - CASSSSDSYEQYF
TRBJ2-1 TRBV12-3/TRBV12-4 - CASSPEAQKRDEQFF
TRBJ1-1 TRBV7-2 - CASRYEMGTEAFF
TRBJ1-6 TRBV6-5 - CASWDRGYNSPLHF
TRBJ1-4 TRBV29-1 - CSVFSTDEKLFF
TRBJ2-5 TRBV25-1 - CASSDADRAETQYF
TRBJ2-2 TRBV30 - CAWSESIFGELFF
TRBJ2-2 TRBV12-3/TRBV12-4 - CASSPDRSGELFF
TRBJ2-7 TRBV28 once CASSLLVYEQYF
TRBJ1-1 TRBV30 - CAWSGGLVTEAFF
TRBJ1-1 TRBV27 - CASSLGQGGEAFF
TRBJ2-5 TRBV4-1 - CASSPYSAETGWETQYF
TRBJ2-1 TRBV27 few CASSPTGGDEQFF
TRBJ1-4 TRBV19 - CASRGAATNEKLFF
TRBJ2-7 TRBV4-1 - CASSQELGLAGEQYF
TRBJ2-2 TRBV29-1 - CSVLKRGAGADTGELFF
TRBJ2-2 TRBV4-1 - CASSQVPNTGELFF
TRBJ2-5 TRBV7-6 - CASSLVVGRGETQYF
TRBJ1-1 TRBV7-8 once CASSFGTGTTEAFF
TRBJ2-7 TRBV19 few CASSVQGQRYEQYF
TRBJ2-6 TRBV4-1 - CASSQYSGANVLTF
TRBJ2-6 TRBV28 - CASSQGVEGANVLTF
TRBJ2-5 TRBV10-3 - CAISGIKTSEDQETQYF
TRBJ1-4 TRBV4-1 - CASSPGEGPTTNEKLFF
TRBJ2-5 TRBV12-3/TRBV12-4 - CASSQLAGAETQYF
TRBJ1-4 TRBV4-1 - CASSQEGQREKLFF
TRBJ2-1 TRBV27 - CASSGPGLSSYNEQFF
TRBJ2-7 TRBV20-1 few CSAVSTRSYEQYF
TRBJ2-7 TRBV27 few CASSLSGQGFYEQYF
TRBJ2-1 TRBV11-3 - CASSSAEHRDEQFF
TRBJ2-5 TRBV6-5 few CASSYAVAGQETQYF
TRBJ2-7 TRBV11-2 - CASSLGAGVFNEQYF
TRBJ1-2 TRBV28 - CASSSREQGPLFYGYTF
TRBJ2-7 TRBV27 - CASSLSMGQLYEQYF